The clone carrying this T cell receptor beta chain occurred once. Antigen specificity is unknown. The record originates from a study of cytomegalovirus exposure and HLA in healthy donors. Study-level results: The study labeled fewer than 200 TCR beta chains cytomegalovirus-associated. Other equally common chains were less clonally expanded than HLA-associated TCR beta chains, a later analysis showed.

In the PCR, 60 Vbeta and 13 Jbeta primers were used. Here immunoSEQ multiplex PCR was the method, and the copy in TCRdb shows in-frame clones only, minus some. The table has some 200,000 clones, 62% seen once. V lost 0 bases to trimming and J lost 5 bases, with 8 bases between them. Germline V gene data show CDR1 as SGHTA and CDR2 as FQGNSA. This CDR3 contains 14 residues. The chain combines TRBV7-2 with TRBJ2-1, with D tentatively TRBD2 (6 bases). Sequences were obtained from PBMCs. The clonotype comes from a man in his forties in good health and CMV-seronegative. The CDR3 is CASSLAGTHNEQFF. CDR3 sequence (DNA): TGTGCCAGCAGCTTAGCAGGGACTCACAATGAGCAGTTCTTC.